Listed here is a single TCR beta chain. Sequencing used immunoSEQ multiplex PCR; TCRdb keeps in-frame clones, though not all of them. The sample lists about 80,000 clones; 95% to 98% were seen once. The data derive from a study of technical replicates of blood from several donors. Per germline, CDR1 SEHNR and CDR2 FQNEAQ (reference sequence). The CDR3 contains 14 residues. After removal of 2 bases from V and 4 bases from J, the junction contained 2 bases not matched to a gene. The chain recombines TRBV7-9 with TRBJ2-3, with TRBD2 identical over 8 bases. Sequenced sample: T cells isolated from PBMCs. The TCR sequence derives from a human donor in good health. This chain's CDR3 is CASSLSGGPDTQYF. The CDR3 bases are TGTGCCAGCAGCTTATCGGGGGGGCCAGATACGCAGTATTTT. The variable domain in full, with the rest retrieved from reference TRBV7-9 and TRBJ2-3, is DTGVSQNPRHKITKRGQNVTFRCDPISEHNRLYWYRQTLGQGPEFLTYFQNEAQLEKSRLLSDRFSAERPKGSFSTLEIQRTEQGDSAMYLCASSLSGGPDTQYFGPGTRLTVL.